Listed here are 14 T cell receptor beta chains from one sample, sequenced in a study of CD8 T cells in ankylosing spondylitis. TCRdb called the 5' RACE reads again in MiXCR, with one record for every CDR3 protein. The sample gives 50,000 to 70,000 distinct CDR3 sequences, roughly 6.2% of which show up once; around 4.5% is in the top ten. Sequenced sample: synovial fluid, either unsorted or a sorted T cell fraction (not recorded which). These receptors originate from a male donor with ankylosing spondylitis.

The chain has TRBV7-2 and TRBJ2-7; D is uncertain. Germline V lookup: CDR1 SGHTA, CDR2 FQGNSA. The CDR3 consists of 15 residues. The V gene lost 1 base and the J gene lost 6 bases, with 16 bases spanning the gap. CDR3 sequence: CASSLDPLSAGEQYF. CDR3 coding DNA: TGTGCCAGCAGCTTAGATCCCCTAAGCGCAGGCGAGCAGTACTTC. Looking up the rest from reference TRBV7-2 and TRBJ2-7 gives the full variable domain: GAGVSQSPSNKVTEKGKDVELRCDPISGHTALYWYRQSLGQGLEFLIYFQGNSAPDKSGLPSDRFSAERTGGSVSTLTIQRTQQEDSAVYLCASSLDPLSAGEQYFGPGTRLTVT.

This clonotype was observed at least ten times. The V and J genes are TRBV7-9 and TRBJ1-1; TRBD1 aligns across 9 bases. The CDR3 spans 16 residues. Germline V gene data show CDR1 as SEHNR and CDR2 as FQNEAQ (reference sequence). V was pared by 1 base and J by 5 bases, with 8 bases of the junction left unmatched. CDR3 loop: CASSLGDRGVRTEAFF. The CDR3 nucleotides are TGTGCCAGCAGCTTAGGAGACAGGGGGGTGAGGACTGAAGCTTTCTTT. Full variable domain (outside the CDR3, taken from reference TRBV7-9 and TRBJ1-1): DTGVSQNPRHKITKRGQNVTFRCDPISEHNRLYWYRQTLGQGPEFLTYFQNEAQLEKSRLLSDRFSAERPKGSFSTLEIQRTEQGDSAMYLCASSLGDRGVRTEAFFGQGTRLTVV.

The rearrangement uses TRBV6-1 and TRBJ2-3; 9 positions match TRBD1. Per germline, CDR1 MNHNS and CDR2 SASEGT. V lost 6 bases and J lost 0; bases outside the gene matches: 4. CDR3 length: 15 residues. CDR3 sequence reads: CASRGTGWSTDTQYF. The CDR3 nucleotides are TGTGCCAGCAGGGGGACAGGGTGGAGCACAGATACGCAGTATTTT.

This clonotype came up a few times. The chain carries TRBV11-2 and TRBJ1-1; 11 bases are a match to TRBD1. The V segment lost 2 bases and the J segment 4 bases; nucleotides outside the gene matches: 9. The CDR3 covers 17 residues. Germline-derived CDR1 and CDR2 are SGHAT and FQNNGV. Here the CDR3 reads CASSLLYPGTGGTEAFF. As DNA, the CDR3 is TGTGCCAGCAGCTTACTCTACCCCGGGACAGGGGGCACTGAAGCTTTCTTT.

This clonotype appeared a few times. V gene TRBV19 combines with J gene TRBJ2-7; unclear D gene. V was clipped by 7 bases and J by 2 bases, with 15 bases between them. Germline V CDR1 and CDR2: LNHDA, SQIVND (reference sequence). CDR3 length: 14 amino acids. The CDR3 region is CASNSGSGPYEQYF. CDR3 in DNA: TGTGCCAGTAATTCCGGTTCGGGCCCCTACGAGCAGTACTTC.

The V gene is TRBV7-9, the J gene TRBJ2-1; 7 bases line up with TRBD2. CDR1 SEHNR and CDR2 FQNEAQ come from the germline V gene (reference sequence). V shed 7 bases and J 6 bases; nucleotides not matched to a gene: 15. This CDR3 is built from 16 residues. The CDR3 here is CASIPTGGVPSNEQFF. The CDR3 nucleotides read TGTGCCAGCATTCCGACGGGAGGCGTCCCTTCCAATGAGCAGTTCTTC.

This clonotype has ten or more counts. This chain connects TRBV6-6 to TRBJ2-1, with 8 bases identical to TRBD2. This CDR3 is 13 amino acids long. The V gene's germline CDR1 is MNHNY and CDR2 SVGAGI (reference sequence). V shed 6 bases, J shed 5 bases, and the junction held 3 bases outside the gene matches. CDR3 in DNA: TGTGCCAGCAGAACTAGCGGACACAATGAGCAGTTCTTC. Residues: CASRTSGHNEQFF.

The gene calls are TRBV4-3 and TRBJ2-7, with D unclear. This CDR3 region has 14 residues. V lost 4 bases and J 1 base, leaving 11 bases between the germline ends. Germline CDR1 LGHNA, CDR2 YSLEER. CDR3 region: CASSRRLGSYEQYF. The CDR3 coding sequence is TGCGCCAGCAGCCGCCGTCTGGGGTCCTACGAGCAGTACTTC.

The V call is TRBV18, the J call TRBJ1-1, with no clear D. V lost 8 bases, J lost 10 bases, and 14 bases lay in between. The germline V gene has CDR1 KGHSH and CDR2 LQKENI. This CDR3 region has 11 residues. CDR3 nucleotides: TGTGCCAGCGCCCTAAGGGATCGAGCTTTCTTT. Its protein product is CASALRDRAFF.

This clonotype was seen repeatedly, ten times or more. The J gene is TRBJ1-4, the V gene TRBV7-6; D possibly corresponds to TRBD1 (5 bases). Looked up from germline, CDR1 is SGHVS and CDR2 is FNYEAQ. The CDR3 has 16 residues. V lost 0 bases and J lost 8, with 16 bases in between. This chain's CDR3 is CASSLAQGLSNEKLFF. The CDR3, as DNA: TGTGCCAGCAGCTTAGCGCAGGGACTGTCGAACGAAAAACTGTTTTTT.

Many counts were recorded for this clonotype. The CDR3: CSAGQGAYNEQFF. In nucleotides, the CDR3 is TGCAGCGCTGGACAGGGGGCGTACAATGAGCAGTTCTTC. This chain connects TRBV29-1 to TRBJ2-1; 11 bases map to TRBD1. This CDR3 is 13 amino acids long. The germline CDR1 and CDR2 sequences are SQVTM and ANQGSEA. Trimming removed 7 bases from V and 4 bases from J; junction bases left unmatched: 3.

This clonotype was found many times. One end of the junction varies from germline; a read error may be responsible. V is TRBV10-3 and J is TRBJ1-6, with no clear D. This CDR3 contains 17 residues. CDR1 is ENHRY and CDR2 is SYGVKD in the germline V gene. CDR3 nucleotide sequence: TGTGCCATCAGCGAGTCGGCGGCGCCTCGGTATAATTCACCCCTCCACTTT. Translated: CAISESAAPRYNSPLHF.

The chain recombines TRBV30 with TRBJ2-4; D is perhaps TRBD2 (5 bases). The CDR3 contains 12 residues. Germline assignment: CDR1 GTSNPN and CDR2 SVGIG (reference sequence). V lost 8 bases, J lost 8 bases, and 16 bases lay in between. CDR3 residues: CALWAADDIQYF. CDR3 DNA: TGTGCCCTCTGGGCAGCGGATGACATTCAGTACTTC.

This clonotype has more than one count but fewer than ten. The V call is TRBV5-6, the J call TRBJ2-5; D not certain. This CDR3 has 14 residues. V lost 1 base to trimming and J lost 5 bases, with 12 bases between them. Germline lookup yields CDR1 SGHDT and CDR2 YYEEEE. DNA for the CDR3: TGTGCCAGCAGCTTGTCGGTGGGTTGGGAGACCCAGTACTTC. The encoded protein is CASSLSVGWETQYF.